This paragraph reports one T cell receptor (beta chain). Its cognate antigen has yet to be identified. Base qualities are not provided; no much larger clone lies one nucleotide away. To demonstrate the VDJtools post-analysis software, the study profiled TCR beta repertoires from the peripheral blood of some 13 young patients with multiple sclerosis. The patients with multiple sclerosis were children and adolescents between about 6 and 15 years of age. The data stem from a study of post-analysis software for immune sequencing data (dated by TCRdb to 2015 to 2017). Concerning the study at large: Recorded disease courses included relapsing-remitting, secondary progressive and progressive-relapsing multiple sclerosis, with some patients lacking subtype annotation. A subset of samples was prepared in parallel using single-end sample barcoding, then pooled and co-amplified after Illumina adapter ligation. The patient repertoires were compared against about a dozen previously published healthy control repertoires obtained from donors aged 6 to 25 years. Broader findings and caveats from the paper: Significantly lower normalized Chao1 diversity was found in multiple sclerosis patients than in controls, suggesting substantial peripheral T-cell clonal expansion. Patients showed significantly higher frequencies than controls for several TRBV segments, among them TRBV5-6, TRBV5-1 and TRBV20-1. Strong co-clustering of samples prepared in the same batch was shown by direct clustering with F measure, prompting a batch-effect correction. The multiple sclerosis patient group was slightly younger than the control group.

In the germline V gene (reference sequence), CDR1 corresponds to PRHDT and CDR2 to FYEKMQ. A distance of 18 bases separates the germline ends of V and J, which lose 0 bases and 6 bases respectively. Inclusive of the bounding cysteine and phenylalanine, the CDR3 is 16 residues long. The sequence is cut down to CDR3 DNA, 48 bases in frame from base 1. The library was made by PCR. The instrument was an Illumina HiSeq 2500. To reduce PCR and sequencing biases, unique molecular identifiers were incorporated into the TCR beta cDNA libraries. About 500,000 cDNA molecules were obtained for every 1 to 10 million input T cells, so each molecule roughly corresponded to one T cell. The patient libraries were prepared and sequenced using the same protocol as the earlier healthy control dataset. Samples belonging to the same batch were prepared together, multiplexed and sequenced on a shared HiSeq lane. The paper's processing steps were these. MIGEC was used to process the raw barcoded reads, and molecular identifier groups with only a single read were discarded before consensus assembly and CDR3 extraction. Clonotype tables were post-analysed with VDJtools, and diversity was normalized by down-sampling all datasets to the smallest sample size. To correct batch-related cross-sample contamination, repertoire overlap clustering matched CDR3 amino acid sequences but not nucleotide sequences. The public sequencing data were trimmed at Q25 with fastp and processed into clonotypes with MiXCR by TCRdb, which kept only in-frame beta chains. Rows matching on CDR3 protein sequence are summarized as one entry with the most common DNA and genes. The V and J calls were not made by the authors but by TCRdb's processing. The sample has roughly 800,000 distinct CDR3 sequences on record, 25% to 30% of them singletons. The top ten hold under 0.7% of the sample.

The specimen was blood. Here the chain combines TRBV13 and TRBJ2-7; the D gene may be TRBD1 or TRBD2, since each aligns over 6 bases. This TCR was sampled from a girl under 18 with multiple sclerosis. The CDR3 region: CASSLGWGALNSEQYF. The bases read TGTGCCAGCAGCTTAGGGTGGGGGGCGTTAAATTCCGAGCAGTACTTC.